Shown below are 27 T cell receptor beta chains from a single sample sequenced in a study of shared clonotypes between healthy human individuals. Sequenced by immunoSEQ multiplex PCR; TCRdb stores in-frame clones only, minus some. This sample yields more than 2 million clones, of which approximately 95% are seen a single time; over 0.1% belongs to the top ten. Sample: naive CD4+ T cells sorted from blood. Sample subset: CD45RA+ positively selected. These receptors were obtained from a man in his late teens or twenties in good health.

CDR3 region: CASSLISPSGAIPVEQYF. The CDR3 nucleotides are TGTGCCAGCTCACTTATCTCACCTTCGGGGGCAATACCCGTCGAGCAGTACTTC. This chain joins TRBV18 and TRBJ2-7, with D possibly called TRBD1 or TRBD2 (6 bases each). There are 18 residues in the CDR3. CDR1 is KGHSH, CDR2 LQKENI, per germline. Trimming left V 4 bases short and J 6 bases short, with 28 bases between.

The V and J genes are TRBV18 and TRBJ2-1; 8 bases are shared with TRBD2. There are 15 residues in the CDR3. Germline V gene data show CDR1 as KGHSH and CDR2 as LQKENI. The V gene end was trimmed by 1 base and the J gene end by 5 bases; junction bases not matched to a gene: 4. The CDR3 region is CASSPLAGPDNEQFF. CDR3 coding DNA: TGTGCCAGCTCACCACTAGCGGGACCTGACAATGAGCAGTTCTTC.

This chain uses TRBV6-5 with TRBJ2-1; 7 bases map to TRBD2. Trimming cost V 6 bases and J 8 bases; bases outside gene matches: 10. The length of the CDR3 is 14 residues. Germline V CDR1 and CDR2: MNHEY, SVGAGI. CDR3 protein: CASRARNLADEQFF. DNA of the CDR3: TGTGCCAGCAGGGCGCGCAACCTAGCGGATGAGCAGTTCTTC.

In regard to this clone: The sample holds other DNA sequences that translate to the same CDR3. The V gene is TRBV2, the J gene TRBJ2-2; D gene uncertain. CDR1 and CDR2 from the germline V gene are SNHLY and FYNNEI. V gave up 1 base and J gave up 5 bases, with 5 bases separating them. This CDR3 spans 13 amino acids. This CDR3 is CASSEDFTGELFF. The CDR3 nucleotides read TGTGCCAGCAGTGAAGATTTTACCGGGGAGCTGTTTTTT.

The CDR3 loop is CASSGGTSGVYEQYF. The CDR3 bases are TGTGCCAGCAGCGGGGGGACTAGTGGCGTCTACGAGCAGTACTTC. The V call is TRBV5-6, the J call TRBJ2-7; 8 positions match TRBD2. The CDR3 loop spans 15 amino acids. The germline CDR1 and CDR2 sequences are SGHDT and YYEEEE. With V trimmed by 4 bases and J by 3 bases, 9 bases remained unmatched.

The rearrangement links TRBV9 to TRBJ1-4, with D unresolved. Trimming pared 0 bases from V and 6 bases from J, leaving 9 bases between. This CDR3 contains 14 residues. Germline assignment: CDR1 SGDLS and CDR2 YYNGEE. The CDR3 DNA reads TGTGCCAGCAGCGTAGGGGCAGCCGATGAAAAACTGTTTTTT. This sequence encodes CASSVGAADEKLFF. The complete variable domain, with remaining parts taken from reference TRBV9 and TRBJ1-4, reads DSGVTQTPKHLITATGQRVTLRCSPRSGDLSVYWYQQSLDQGLQFLIQYYNGEERAKGNILERFSAQQFPDLHSELNLSSLELGDSALYFCASSVGAADEKLFFGSGTQLSVL.

This chain joins TRBV5-1 and TRBJ1-5; TRBD1 matches at 9 bases. Germline V lookup: CDR1 SGHRS, CDR2 YFSETQ. This CDR3 is built from 14 residues. The trim removed 2 bases at V and 7 bases at J, leaving 4 bases unmatched. The CDR3: CASSLQGAGQPQHF. CDR3 sequence (DNA): TGCGCCAGCAGCTTACAGGGGGCTGGACAGCCCCAGCATTTT.

V usage is TRBV5-1 and J usage is TRBJ2-2; TRBD1 agrees at 7 bases. This CDR3 comprises 20 residues. Germline values: CDR1 SGHRS, CDR2 YFSETQ. V trimming: 4 bases; J trimming: 0 bases; junction bases outside the gene matches: 18. CDR3 in amino acids: CASSRLTSGTVKANTGELFF. CDR3 bases: TGCGCCAGCAGCAGATTAACGTCCGGGACAGTAAAAGCGAACACCGGGGAGCTGTTTTTT.

The chain couples TRBV6-1 to TRBJ1-6, with no clear D. Germline values: CDR1 MNHNS, CDR2 SASEGT. The V end was cut by 1 base, the J end by 0 bases, with 13 bases between. CDR3 size: 18 residues. CDR3 amino acids: CASSEVPLGISYNSPLHF. DNA for the CDR3: TGTGCCAGCAGTGAAGTCCCCTTGGGGATCTCCTATAATTCACCCCTCCACTTT.

The CDR3 DNA sequence: TGTGCCAGCAGCTGGGCTTCACAGGAGCAGTACTTC. It encodes CASSWASQEQYF. The chain combines TRBV7-2 with TRBJ2-7; D not certain. The CDR3 sequence is 12 residues long. Trimming removed 4 bases at V and 7 bases at J, with 11 bases between. Per germline, CDR1 SGHTA and CDR2 FQGNSA.

The genes are TRBV5-1 and TRBJ1-1; D is uncertain. Germline values: CDR1 SGHRS, CDR2 YFSETQ. The ends were cut back, 6 bases at V and 1 base at J, with 16 bases in the middle. The CDR3 is made up of 15 amino acids. DNA of the CDR3: TGCGCCAGCACCTCGGGTGGCGGTAAGAACACTGAAGCTTTCTTT. Its protein product is CASTSGGGKNTEAFF.

CDR3 bases: TGTGCCAGCAGCTTGTCCCTACAGGACACCATATATTTT. Its translation: CASSLSLQDTIYF. V and J are TRBV5-4 and TRBJ1-3; possibly TRBD1 for D (5 bases). V shed 1 base and J shed 8 bases, with 10 bases lying between them. In germline, CDR1 is SGHNT, CDR2 YYREEE (reference sequence). This CDR3 comprises 13 residues.

The gene calls are TRBV29-1 and TRBJ1-4, with 9 bases that match TRBD1. There are 13 residues in the CDR3. The germline gives CDR1 SQVTM, CDR2 ANQGSEA. J gave up 8 bases and V 6 bases, and 7 bases lay outside the gene matches. CDR3 sequence: CSVYRTGDEKLFF. The CDR3 DNA is TGCAGCGTATACCGGACAGGGGACGAAAAACTGTTTTTT.

As for this clone: Other DNA sequences within the sample encode an identical CDR3. The chain has TRBV30 and TRBJ1-5, with D unresolved. The germline V gene has CDR1 GTSNPN and CDR2 SVGIG (reference sequence). The CDR3 has 13 residues. The V end lost 0 bases, the J end lost 7 bases, and 10 bases lay between the germline ends. The CDR3 DNA is TGTGCCTGGAGTGTACAAGGAGGCCAGCCCCAGCATTTT. Protein sequence: CAWSVQGGQPQHF.

The V call is TRBV9, the J call TRBJ2-5; 7 nucleotides align to TRBD1. This CDR3 has 14 amino acids. The germline V gene encodes CDR1 SGDLS and CDR2 YYNGEE. J was trimmed by 4 bases and V by 4 bases; bases with no gene match: 7. CDR3 sequence (DNA): TGTGCCAGCAGCTCAAGGGGGCTTCTAGAGACCCAGTACTTC. Its translation is CASSSRGLLETQYF.

This chain joins TRBV19 and TRBJ2-1; 9 nucleotides match TRBD1. Germline CDR1 and CDR2: LNHDA and SQIVND (reference sequence). Germline trimming cut 3 bases from V and 9 bases from J; bases unmatched to any gene: 15. This CDR3 is built from 17 residues. The CDR3 DNA sequence: TGTGCCAGTAGTATCCTCCCCTGGACAGGGGATCGTAGTGAGCAGTTCTTC. This encodes CASSILPWTGDRSEQFF.

This clone was seen more than once but under ten times. The genes are TRBV18 and TRBJ1-5; D call uncertain. Deletions cut 5 bases from V and 3 bases from J, with 8 bases between. Per germline, CDR1 KGHSH and CDR2 LQKENI. The CDR3 is 13 amino acids. In nucleotides, the CDR3 is TGTGCCAGCTCAGGGCAGATCAATCAGCCCCAGCATTTT. This encodes CASSGQINQPQHF.

Notes on this clone: Different DNA sequences within this sample yield the same CDR3. The rearrangement uses TRBV29-1 and TRBJ1-1, with D uncertain. V lost 7 bases, J lost 7 bases, and 10 bases lay in between. The CDR3 spans 10 residues. Germline assignment: CDR1 SQVTM and CDR2 ANQGSEA. This CDR3 is CSAGDGEAFF. The CDR3 nucleotides read TGCAGCGCCGGAGACGGTGAAGCTTTCTTT.

As for this clone: In the same sample, other DNA sequences code for this CDR3. J is TRBJ1-3 and V is TRBV28; D gene uncertain. Trimming shortened V by 6 bases and J by 0 bases, and 3 bases separated the two germline ends. Germline CDR1 MDHEN, CDR2 SYDVKM. CDR3 length: 12 residues. The CDR3 region is CASRSSGNTIYF. Written as DNA, the CDR3 is TGTGCCAGCAGGAGCTCTGGAAACACCATATATTTT.

Comments on this clone: Other DNA sequences in this sample translate to the same CDR3. V usage is TRBV5-1 and J usage is TRBJ1-2, with 7 positions matching TRBD1. The CDR3 loop spans 15 amino acids. The J segment lost 3 bases and the V segment lost 0 bases, leaving 5 bases of the junction unmatched. Germline V CDR1 and CDR2: SGHRS, YFSETQ. CDR3 nucleotide sequence: TGCGCCAGCAGCTTGGAGGGGACAGCATACTATGGCTACACCTTC. This encodes CASSLEGTAYYGYTF.

The gene calls are TRBV27 and TRBJ1-4, with 9 nucleotides matching TRBD1. Trimming at V came to 2 bases and at J to 8 bases, leaving 3 bases not matched to a gene. Germline V CDR1 and CDR2: MNHEY, SMNVEV (reference sequence). The CDR3 contains 14 residues. CDR3 protein: CASSLTGGAEKLFF. The CDR3 coding sequence is TGTGCCAGCAGTTTAACAGGGGGCGCGGAAAAACTGTTTTTT.

The chain employs TRBV27 and TRBJ1-4; D is uncertain. The CDR3 extends over 18 amino acids. Germline CDR1 MNHEY, CDR2 SMNVEV (reference sequence). The V gene lost 4 bases and the J gene lost 0 bases, with 18 bases spanning the gap. For the CDR3, the DNA is TGTGCCAGCAGTTCCGGATGGGCCGACGTTGCAACTAATGAAAAACTGTTTTTT. Protein: CASSSGWADVATNEKLFF.

The chain combines TRBV19 with TRBJ1-2, with TRBD1 identical over 8 bases. From germline, CDR1 is LNHDA and CDR2 SQIVND (reference sequence). V shed 5 bases, J shed 7 bases, and the junction held 12 bases outside the gene matches. The CDR3 loop spans 15 amino acids. This CDR3 reads CASSARTGQPVGYTF. The CDR3 coding sequence is TGTGCCAGTAGTGCACGGACAGGGCAGCCAGTTGGCTACACCTTC.

The J gene is TRBJ2-7, the V gene TRBV7-6, with D perhaps given as TRBD1 or TRBD2 (5 bases each). The germline gives CDR1 SGHVS, CDR2 FNYEAQ. The CDR3 has 12 amino acids. Trimming pared 2 bases from V and 6 bases from J, leaving 8 bases between. The CDR3 sequence: CASSLTGPEQYF. The DNA for the CDR3 is TGTGCCAGCAGCTTAACGGGGCCCGAGCAGTACTTC.

The J gene is TRBJ1-6, the V gene TRBV5-6; unclear D gene. This CDR3 contains 13 residues. The V end lost 0 bases, the J end lost 9 bases, and 7 bases lay between the germline ends. The V gene's germline CDR1 is SGHDT and CDR2 YYEEEE. The CDR3 nucleotides read TGTGCCAGCAGCTTGGACGGGGTTTCACCCCTCCACTTT. Translated: CASSLDGVSPLHF.

This clone showed up just once. Within the sample, other DNA sequences also encode this same CDR3. This rearrangement joins TRBV18 to TRBJ2-7; 7 positions match TRBD1. CDR1 and CDR2 from the germline V gene are KGHSH and LQKENI. The CDR3 length is 13 residues. V gave up 6 bases and J gave up 3 bases; unmatched junction bases: 5. In DNA form, the CDR3 reads TGTGCCAGCTCCCCCGGGACAGTCTACGAGCAGTACTTC. It is translated as CASSPGTVYEQYF.

The chain is built from TRBV7-2 and TRBJ2-2; D remains unclear. This CDR3 has 17 residues. V lost 5 bases to trimming and J lost 2 bases, with 18 bases between them. Germline V gene data show CDR1 as SGHTA and CDR2 as FQGNSA. CDR3 sequence: CASSPTRWRINTGELFF. The CDR3 DNA reads as TGTGCCAGCAGCCCTACCCGATGGCGGATAAACACCGGGGAGCTGTTTTTT.